The T cell receptor beta chain described here comes from a study of T cells in Graves' hyperthyroidism and ophthalmopathy. Study-level points and caveats: Ophthalmopathy and stable hyperthyroidism were separated by a 13 V-J model.

Patients aged 18 to 65 had newly diagnosed hyperthyroidism lasting under 2 months. Diagnosis relied on clinical symptoms, serum thyroxine and TRAb, thyroid ultrasound and orbital computed tomography. Amplification of TCR beta CDR3 regions was performed using RNA transcripts as template. The HTBI primer set was used in a first-round RT-PCR of the TCR CDR3. Each CDR3 protein is one row after TCRdb ran MiXCR on the multiplex PCR reads. The sample has about 560,000 distinct CDR3 sequences; about a sixth are singletons. This clonotype was seen ten or more times. Its specificity is not known. V trimming: 6 bases; J trimming: 4 bases; junction bases outside the gene matches: 3. This CDR3 has 13 residues. Germline V CDR1 and CDR2: MNHEY, SVGEGT.

The TCR comes from a woman between 18 and 29 years old with Graves' hyperthyroidism. The chain recombines TRBV6-2 or TRBV6-3 with TRBJ1-1; 9 bases match TRBD1. The sample comprised blood. The CDR3 coding sequence is TGTGCCAGCAGAGAGACAGGGGGCACTGAAGCTTTCTTT. Translated, it gives CASRETGGTEAFF.